This T cell receptor beta chain was captured by sequencing in a study of tumor-infiltrating lymphocytes in localized non-small cell lung cancer (dated by TCRdb to the early 2020s). Broadly, across the study: Patients whose samples were collected after neoadjuvant chemotherapy, as well as both smokers and never-smokers and several histologies, were included in the cohort. From each patient came resected tumor tissue plus uninvolved lung tissue from that same patient, and the uninvolved lung tissue was described as non-adjacent to the tumor. Flow cytometry, multiplex immunofluorescence, RNA-seq, exome sequencing and proteomics were applied to the same patients as TCR sequencing, which was one of several integrated assays. The overall ICON cohort comprised approximately 150 surgical patients with localized non-small cell lung cancer whose tumors were resected. A total of fewer than 60 patients were included in the paired tumor versus uninvolved lung comparison of immunoSEQ T-cell fraction. Broader findings and caveats from the paper: Consistent with immunofluorescence CD3 counts, TCRbeta sequencing supported greater T cell infiltration in tumors than in uninvolved lung tissue. Recurrence-free survival showed no association with tumor T-cell fraction from TCR sequencing (p = 0.61). Because different assays used different pieces of the same tissue, intratumor heterogeneity could not be separated from technical variation. No difference in TCR-derived T-cell fraction was observed between the flow cytometry-defined immunotypes IM1 (good prognosis) and IM2 (poor prognosis). Assay coverage varied across patients depending on available tissue quantity, so only a subset of the cohort had TCR sequencing.

For this clone: There is no known antigen for this receptor. There are no base qualities to consult, and no much larger clone falls within one base.

Patient enrollment in ICON started in early 2016, and the final patient was enrolled in 2018. From a subcohort of approximately 76 patients, fresh tumor and matched uninvolved tissue were collected for in-depth immune analyses, including TCR sequencing. DNA for TCR sequencing was isolated from bulk tissue, and no cell sorting was done. V drops 4 bases and J drops 5 bases, leaving 19 bases in between. CDR1 and CDR2 (SEHNR, FQNEAQ) derive from the germline V gene (reference sequence). The CDR3 covers 16 residues, taking in both the cysteine and the phenylalanine. Of all the DNA, just the CDR3 is kept, 48 bases in frame from base 1. The T-cell fraction in tumor and uninvolved lung tissue was obtained from TCR sequencing using the immunoSEQ assay. For the original study's pipeline: For survival analysis, patients were split into high (upper tertile) and low (lower two tertiles) T-cell fraction groups and compared by log-rank test. A signed-rank test was used to check for differences in T-cell fraction between paired tumor and uninvolved lung. Drawn from immuneACCESS, this table holds only the in-frame rearrangements with V and J called that TCRdb kept. Clones are partly lost; checked studies trace under half to an unresolved V gene and leave the rest unexplained. For V, J and clone size, that table is used; D and trimming come from the DNA. The sample table shows 20,000 to 30,000 clones, and about two thirds are seen once. In total, the top ten clones hold roughly 15% of the sample.

The receptor was isolated from a human donor with non-small cell lung cancer. The sample comprised lung tumor tissue. The chain is encoded by TRBV7-9 joined to TRBJ2-3; perhaps TRBD1 is the D gene, with 7 bases matching. The nucleotide sequence reads as follows: TGTGCCAGCAGCTCCCAGGGGGGAAGTTTGTTAGATACGCAGTATTTT. Its translation is CASSSQGGSLLDTQYF.